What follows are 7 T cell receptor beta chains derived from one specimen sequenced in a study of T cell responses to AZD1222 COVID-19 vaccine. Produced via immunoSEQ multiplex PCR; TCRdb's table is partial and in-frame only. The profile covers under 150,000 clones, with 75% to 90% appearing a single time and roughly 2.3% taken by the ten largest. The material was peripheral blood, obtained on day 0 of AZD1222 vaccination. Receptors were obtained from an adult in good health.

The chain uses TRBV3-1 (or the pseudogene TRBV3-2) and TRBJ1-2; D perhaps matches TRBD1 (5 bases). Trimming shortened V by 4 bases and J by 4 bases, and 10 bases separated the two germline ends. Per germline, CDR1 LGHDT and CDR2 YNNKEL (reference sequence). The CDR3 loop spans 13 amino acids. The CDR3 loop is CASSPRASYGYTF. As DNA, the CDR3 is TGTGCCAGCAGCCCCAGGGCCAGCTATGGCTACACCTTC.

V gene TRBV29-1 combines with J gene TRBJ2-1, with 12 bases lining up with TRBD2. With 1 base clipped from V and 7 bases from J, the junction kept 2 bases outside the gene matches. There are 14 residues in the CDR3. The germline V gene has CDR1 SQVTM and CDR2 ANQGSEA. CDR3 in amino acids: CSVEGLAGGNEQFF. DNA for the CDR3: TGCAGCGTTGAAGGGCTAGCGGGGGGGAATGAGCAGTTCTTC.

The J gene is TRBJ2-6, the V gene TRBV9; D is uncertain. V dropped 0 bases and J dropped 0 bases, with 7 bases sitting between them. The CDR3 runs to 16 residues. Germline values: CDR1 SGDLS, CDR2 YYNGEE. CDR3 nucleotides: TGTGCCAGCAGCGTAGGGGTAGGCTCTGGGGCCAACGTCCTGACTTTC. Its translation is CASSVGVGSGANVLTF. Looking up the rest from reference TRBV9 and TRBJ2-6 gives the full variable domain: DSGVTQTPKHLITATGQRVTLRCSPRSGDLSVYWYQQSLDQGLQFLIQYYNGEERAKGNILERFSAQQFPDLHSELNLSSLELGDSALYFCASSVGVGSGANVLTFGAGSRLTVL.

The CDR3 region is CATSETGAGYGYTF. The CDR3 nucleotides are TGTGCCACCAGTGAGACAGGGGCGGGCTATGGCTACACCTTC. The J gene is TRBJ1-2, the V gene TRBV24-1; 8 bases are shared with TRBD1. Looked up from germline, CDR1 is KGHDR and CDR2 is SFDVKD. CDR3 length: 14 amino acids. With 4 bases clipped from V and 4 bases from J, the junction kept 4 bases outside the gene matches.

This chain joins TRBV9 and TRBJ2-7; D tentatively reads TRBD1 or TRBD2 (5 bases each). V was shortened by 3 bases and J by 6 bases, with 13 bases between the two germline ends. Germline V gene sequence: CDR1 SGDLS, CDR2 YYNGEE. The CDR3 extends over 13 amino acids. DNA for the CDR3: TGTGCCAGCAGCGCAAGGCCAGGGACCGAGCAGTACTTC. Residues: CASSARPGTEQYF.

This CDR3 is CASSLEPIYTGELFF. The CDR3 bases are TGTGCCAGCAGCTTGGAACCGATCTACACCGGGGAGCTGTTTTTT. V is TRBV5-8 and J is TRBJ2-2; no definite D call. The CDR3 extends over 15 amino acids. Trimming took 0 bases from V and 3 from J, leaving 9 bases between them. The V gene's germline CDR1 is SGHTS and CDR2 YDEGEE.

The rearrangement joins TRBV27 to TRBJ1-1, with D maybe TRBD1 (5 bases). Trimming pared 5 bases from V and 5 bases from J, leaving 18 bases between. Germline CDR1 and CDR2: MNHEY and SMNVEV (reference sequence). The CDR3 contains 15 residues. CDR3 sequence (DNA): TGTGCCAGCAGTCCGGGGCTTTCCGGCGGGACTGAAGCTTTCTTT. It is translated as CASSPGLSGGTEAFF.